Each of the 15 T cell receptor beta chains below was sequenced from the same sample in a study of human T cells and chemical hapten exposure. TCRdb called the RACE reads again in MiXCR, with one record for every CDR3 protein. The sample lists tens of thousands of distinct CDR3 sequences, more than 8% occurring once. Regarding time point: patch test 1, 2 weeks after DPC sensitization. Described treatment: therapeutic diphenylcyclopropenone sensitization with weekly scalp DPC. Sequences were derived from whole blood, sampled in connection with sensitization to the hapten diphenylcyclopropenone (DPC). These receptors were taken from a middle-aged woman with alopecia areata. Some clones in this sample may be carry-over from other donors' samples.

Ten or more counts support this clonotype. V usage is TRBV12-3 or TRBV12-4 and J usage is TRBJ1-6; no firm D call. V was pared by 2 bases and J by 8 bases, with 10 bases between. This CDR3 is 14 amino acids long. The CDR3, as DNA: TGTGCCAGCAGTTTAAAGGGTATGGATTCACCCCTCCACTTT. This gives the protein CASSLKGMDSPLHF.

The CDR3 nucleotides are TGTGCCAGCAGTTTAGTTGGCAGCGCCCAAGAGACCCAGTACTTC. This translates into CASSLVGSAQETQYF. V usage is TRBV12-3 or TRBV12-4 and J usage is TRBJ2-5; D not resolved. CDR3 length: 15 amino acids. Deletions cut 1 base from V and 1 base from J, with 10 bases between.

This rearrangement joins TRBV6-2 or TRBV6-3 to TRBJ1-2; TRBD1 is a possible D gene (6 bases). V lost 5 bases to trimming and J lost 7 bases, with 20 bases between them. The V gene's germline CDR1 is MNHEY and CDR2 SVGEGT. This CDR3 has 15 residues. The CDR3 sequence: CASSPYRERFGGYTF. In DNA form, the CDR3 reads TGTGCCAGCAGTCCTTACAGGGAGAGGTTCGGTGGCTACACCTTC.

This clonotype was observed at least ten times. The CDR3 nucleotides are TGTGCCAGCAGCGCCGGTGCAGGGAGGTGGACTGAAGCTTTCTTT. This translates into CASSAGAGRWTEAFF. The V gene is TRBV14, the J gene TRBJ1-1; TRBD1 might be the D (5 bases). CDR1 is SGHDN, CDR2 FVKESK, per germline. The CDR3 has 15 residues. The V end was cut by 5 bases, the J end by 5 bases, with 18 bases between. The variable domain in full, completed from reference TRBV14 and TRBJ1-1, reads EAGVTQFPSHSVIEKGQTVTLRCDPISGHDNLYWYRRVMGKEIKFLLHFVKESKQDESGMPNNRFLAERTGGTYSTLKVQPAELEDSGVYFCASSAGAGRWTEAFFGQGTRLTVV.

This chain connects TRBV4-2 to TRBJ2-2; D remains unclear. This CDR3 region has 16 residues. V was clipped by 1 base and J by 7 bases, with 16 bases between them. Germline V gives CDR1 LGHNA, CDR2 YNFKEQ. CDR3 protein: CASSQGTRGVSGELFF. Here the CDR3 DNA reads TGTGCCAGCAGCCAAGGGACCCGTGGAGTGAGCGGGGAGCTGTTTTTT.

The table lists this clonotype with many counts. The V and J genes are TRBV7-9 and TRBJ1-3; 7 bases map to TRBD1. This CDR3 has 15 amino acids. The germline V gene has CDR1 SEHNR and CDR2 FQNEAQ (reference sequence). V shed 7 bases, J shed 4 bases, and the junction held 10 bases outside the gene matches. DNA of the CDR3: TGTGCCAGCACTCCGGGACAGTGGACAGGAAACACCATATATTTT. It codes for CASTPGQWTGNTIYF.

This clonotype has a handful of counts. This chain joins TRBV7-2 and TRBJ1-4, with D unclear. Germline V gene lookup returns CDR1 SGHTA and CDR2 FQGNSA. There are 12 residues in the CDR3. V lost 5 bases and J 6 bases, leaving 7 bases between the germline ends. The DNA of the CDR3 is TGTGCCAGCAGCCGTCGAGATGAAAAACTGTTTTTT. It yields the protein CASSRRDEKLFF.

Many counts were recorded for this clonotype. The rearrangement links TRBV18 to TRBJ1-4; no clear D gene. Trimming cost V 1 base and J 0 bases, with 6 bases left between them. The CDR3 has 15 amino acids. Germline lookup yields CDR1 KGHSH and CDR2 LQKENI. For the CDR3, the DNA is TGTGCCAGCTCACCACTGGGTGCAACTAATGAAAAACTGTTTTTT. It codes for CASSPLGATNEKLFF.

This clonotype was found many times. Sequence at one end of the junction differs from germline and may be a read error. The chain joins TRBV4-1 to TRBJ1-5; D is ambiguous. There are 17 residues in the CDR3. Per the germline V gene, CDR1 is MGHRA and CDR2 is YSYEKL. CDR3 residues: CASSQGPLGGRKQPQHF. The CDR3 nucleotides are TGCGCCAGCAGCCAAGGCCCATTGGGAGGGCGCAAACAGCCCCAGCATTTT.

This chain joins TRBV28 and TRBJ2-3; unclear D gene. The CDR3 length is 17 residues. The V and J ends lost 4 bases and 6 bases respectively, with 23 bases between them. In germline, CDR1 is MDHEN, CDR2 SYDVKM. The CDR3 sequence: CASSSRRQRRKGDTQYF. The CDR3 DNA reads as TGTGCCAGCAGTTCCCGCCGGCAGCGAAGGAAGGGTGATACGCAGTATTTT.

This clonotype has at least ten counts. The genes are TRBV13 and TRBJ2-7; D is perhaps TRBD1 or TRBD2 (5 bases each). The germline V gene has CDR1 PRHDT and CDR2 FYEKMQ (reference sequence). This CDR3 region has 14 residues. V was shortened by 4 bases and J by 8 bases, with 18 bases between the two germline ends. This chain's CDR3 is CASSSMGEPYQQYF. Written as DNA, the CDR3 is TGTGCCAGCAGCTCCATGGGGGAGCCTTACCAGCAGTACTTC. Variable domain in full (rest from reference TRBV13 and TRBJ2-7): AAGVIQSPRHLIKEKRETATLKCYPIPRHDTVYWYQQGPGQDPQFLISFYEKMQSDKGSIPDRFSAQQFSDYHSELNMSSLELGDSALYFCASSSMGEPYQQYFGPGTRLTVT.

This clonotype occurred many times. This rearrangement joins TRBV5-6 to TRBJ1-6; D unresolved. CDR3 length: 15 residues. CDR1 and CDR2 (germline): SGHDT, YYEEEE. V gave up 6 bases and J gave up 1 base, with 11 bases separating them. The CDR3 DNA sequence: TGTGCCAGCATCTCGAGGAGATCCTATAATTCACCCCTCCACTTT. It is translated as CASISRRSYNSPLHF.

This clonotype has only a few counts. The chain couples TRBV5-1 to TRBJ1-1, with 10 bases fitting TRBD1. The CDR3 runs 16 residues. CDR1 and CDR2 (germline): SGHRS, YFSETQ. With V trimmed by 9 bases and J by 10 bases, 21 bases remained unmatched. The CDR3 sequence is CATRVAPGQGISGAFF. The CDR3 coding sequence is TGCGCCACCCGAGTCGCACCGGGACAGGGGATCTCTGGAGCTTTCTTT.

This chain joins TRBV18 and TRBJ1-4; 9 bases map to TRBD1. V lost 3 bases to trimming and J lost 8 bases; unmatched junction nucleotides: 7. This CDR3 region has 15 residues. Germline CDR1 KGHSH, CDR2 LQKENI. The CDR3 nucleotides read TGTGCCAGCTCACCTCCGGGACAGGGAAGGGAAAAACTGTTTTTT. It specifies CASSPPGQGREKLFF.

The table lists this clonotype with many counts. The V and J genes are TRBV5-6 and TRBJ1-5, with D possibly matching TRBD1 (5 bases). CDR3 length equals 15 residues. The germline V gene has CDR1 SGHDT and CDR2 YYEEEE. V was trimmed by 4 bases and J by 7 bases, leaving 18 bases between them. In DNA, the CDR3 is TGTGCCAGCAGCCTGTCAGGGTTGGCTAACCAGCCCCAGCATTTT. Encoded protein: CASSLSGLANQPQHF.